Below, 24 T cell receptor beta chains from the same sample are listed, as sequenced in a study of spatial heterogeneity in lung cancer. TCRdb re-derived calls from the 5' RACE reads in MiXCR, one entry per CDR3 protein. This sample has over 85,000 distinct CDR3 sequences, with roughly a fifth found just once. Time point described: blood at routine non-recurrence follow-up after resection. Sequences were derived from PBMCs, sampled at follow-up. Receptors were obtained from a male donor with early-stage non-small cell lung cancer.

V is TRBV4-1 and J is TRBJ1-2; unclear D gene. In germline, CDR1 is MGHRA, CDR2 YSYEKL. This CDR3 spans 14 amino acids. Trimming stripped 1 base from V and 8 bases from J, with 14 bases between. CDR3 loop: CASSQAADWRGYTF. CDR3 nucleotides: TGCGCCAGCAGCCAAGCGGCGGACTGGAGGGGCTACACCTTC.

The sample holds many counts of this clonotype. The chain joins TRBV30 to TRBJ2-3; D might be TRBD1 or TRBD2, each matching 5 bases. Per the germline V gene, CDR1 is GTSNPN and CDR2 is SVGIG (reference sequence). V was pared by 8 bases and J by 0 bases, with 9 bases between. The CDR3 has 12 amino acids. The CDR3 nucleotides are TGTGCCGCCGGGGCTAGCACAGATACGCAGTATTTT. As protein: CAAGASTDTQYF.

CDR3 sequence: CSARSDEQFF. CDR3 bases: TGCAGTGCTAGATCGGATGAGCAGTTCTTC. The chain joins TRBV20-1 to TRBJ2-1, with D unresolved. Germline V gene data show CDR1 as DFQATT and CDR2 as SNEGSKA (reference sequence). V was cut by 2 bases and J by 8 bases, with 4 bases left in between. This CDR3 is built from 10 residues.

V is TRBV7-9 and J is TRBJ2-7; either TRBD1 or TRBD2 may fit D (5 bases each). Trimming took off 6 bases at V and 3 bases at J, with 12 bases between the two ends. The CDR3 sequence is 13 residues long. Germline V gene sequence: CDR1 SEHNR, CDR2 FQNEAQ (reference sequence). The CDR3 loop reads CASSFGTDYEQYV. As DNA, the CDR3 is TGTGCCAGCAGTTTCGGGACGGACTACGAGCAGTACGTC.

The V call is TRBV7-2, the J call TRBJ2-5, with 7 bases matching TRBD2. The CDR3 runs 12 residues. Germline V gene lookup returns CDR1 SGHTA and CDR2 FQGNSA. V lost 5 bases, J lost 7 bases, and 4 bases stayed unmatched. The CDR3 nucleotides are TGTGCCAGCAGCACTCCTAGCGGGACCCAGTACTTC. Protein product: CASSTPSGTQYF.

Here the CDR3 DNA reads TGTGCCAGCAGCGGGCTATACACAGATACGCAGTATTTT. Protein product: CASSGLYTDTQYF. This chain connects TRBV7-9 to TRBJ2-3; D ambiguous. Trimming stripped 5 bases from V and 2 bases from J, with 8 bases between. The CDR3 sequence is 13 residues long. CDR1 is SEHNR, CDR2 FQNEAQ, per germline (reference sequence).

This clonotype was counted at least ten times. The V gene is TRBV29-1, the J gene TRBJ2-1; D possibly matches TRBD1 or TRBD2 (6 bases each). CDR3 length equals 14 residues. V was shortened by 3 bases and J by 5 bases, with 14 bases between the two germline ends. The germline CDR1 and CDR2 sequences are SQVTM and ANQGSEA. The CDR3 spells CSVERGEVDNEQFF. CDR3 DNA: TGCAGCGTTGAGAGGGGGGAGGTGGACAATGAGCAGTTCTTC.

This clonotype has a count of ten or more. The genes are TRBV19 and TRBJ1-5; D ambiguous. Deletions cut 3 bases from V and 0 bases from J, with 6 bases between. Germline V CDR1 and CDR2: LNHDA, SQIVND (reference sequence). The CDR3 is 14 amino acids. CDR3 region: CASSIQNSNQPQHF. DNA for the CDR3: TGTGCCAGTAGTATTCAGAATAGCAATCAGCCCCAGCATTTT.

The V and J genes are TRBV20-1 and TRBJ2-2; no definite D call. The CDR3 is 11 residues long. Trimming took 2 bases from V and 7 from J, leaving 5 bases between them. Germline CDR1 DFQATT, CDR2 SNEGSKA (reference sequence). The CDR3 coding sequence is TGCAGTGCTAGAAGCGTCGGGGAGCTGTTTTTT. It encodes CSARSVGELFF.

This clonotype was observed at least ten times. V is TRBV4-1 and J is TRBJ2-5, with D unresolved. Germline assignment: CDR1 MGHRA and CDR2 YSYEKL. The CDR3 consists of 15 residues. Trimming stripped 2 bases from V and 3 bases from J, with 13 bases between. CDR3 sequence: CASSQSWAAEETQYF. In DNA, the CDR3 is TGCGCCAGCAGCCAATCATGGGCGGCGGAAGAGACCCAGTACTTC.

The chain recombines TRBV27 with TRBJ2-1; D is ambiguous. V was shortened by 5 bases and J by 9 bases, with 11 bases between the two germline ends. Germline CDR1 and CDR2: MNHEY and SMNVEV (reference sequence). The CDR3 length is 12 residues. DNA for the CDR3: TGTGCCAGCAGTGGGGTACTTAGTGAGCAGTTCTTC. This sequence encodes CASSGVLSEQFF.

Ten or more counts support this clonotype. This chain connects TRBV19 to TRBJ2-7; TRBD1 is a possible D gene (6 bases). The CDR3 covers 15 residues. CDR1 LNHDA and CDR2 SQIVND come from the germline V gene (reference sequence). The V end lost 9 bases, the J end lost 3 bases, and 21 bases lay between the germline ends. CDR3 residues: CASRYRDTTNYEQYF. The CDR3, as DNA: TGTGCCAGCCGATACCGGGACACTACGAACTACGAGCAGTACTTC. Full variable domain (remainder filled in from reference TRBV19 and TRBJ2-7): DGGITQSPKYLFRKEGQNVTLSCEQNLNHDAMYWYRQDPGQGLRLIYYSQIVNDFQKGDIAEGYSVSREKKESFPLTVTSAQKNPTAFYLCASRYRDTTNYEQYFGPGTRLTVT.

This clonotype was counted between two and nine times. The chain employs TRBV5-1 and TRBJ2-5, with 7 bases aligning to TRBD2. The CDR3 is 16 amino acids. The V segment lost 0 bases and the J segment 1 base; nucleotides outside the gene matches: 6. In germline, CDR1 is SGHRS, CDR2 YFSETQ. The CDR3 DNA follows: TGCGCCAGCAGCTTGGGGGTAGCGGGCGTCCAAGAGACCCAGTACTTC. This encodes CASSLGVAGVQETQYF.

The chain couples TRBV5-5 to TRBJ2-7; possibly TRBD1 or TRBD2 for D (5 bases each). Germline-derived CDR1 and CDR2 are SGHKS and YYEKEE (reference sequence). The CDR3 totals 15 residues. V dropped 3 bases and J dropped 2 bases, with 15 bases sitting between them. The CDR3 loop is CASSSMGTPTYEQYV. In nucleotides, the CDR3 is TGTGCCAGCAGCTCCATGGGGACCCCTACCTACGAGCAGTACGTC.

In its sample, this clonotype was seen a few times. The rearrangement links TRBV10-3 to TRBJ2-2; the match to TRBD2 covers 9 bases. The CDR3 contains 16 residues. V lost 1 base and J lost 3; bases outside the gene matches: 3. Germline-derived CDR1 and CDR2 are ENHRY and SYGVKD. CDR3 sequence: CAISEFSGSDTGELFF. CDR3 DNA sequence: TGTGCCATCAGTGAGTTTAGCGGGAGCGACACCGGGGAGCTGTTTTTT.

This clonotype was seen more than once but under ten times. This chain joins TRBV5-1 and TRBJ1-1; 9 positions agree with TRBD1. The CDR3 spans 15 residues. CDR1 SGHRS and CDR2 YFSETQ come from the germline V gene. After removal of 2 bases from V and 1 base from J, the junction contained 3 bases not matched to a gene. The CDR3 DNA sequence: TGCGCCAGCAGCTTCCAGGGACAGGGGAACACTGAAGCTTTCTTT. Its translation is CASSFQGQGNTEAFF.

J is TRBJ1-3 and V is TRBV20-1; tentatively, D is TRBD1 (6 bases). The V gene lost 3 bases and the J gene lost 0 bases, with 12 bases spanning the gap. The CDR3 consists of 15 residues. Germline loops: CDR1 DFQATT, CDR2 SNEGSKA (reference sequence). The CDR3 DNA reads TGCAGTGCTAGGGCTACAGGGAGCTCTGGAAACACCATATATTTT. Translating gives CSARATGSSGNTIYF.

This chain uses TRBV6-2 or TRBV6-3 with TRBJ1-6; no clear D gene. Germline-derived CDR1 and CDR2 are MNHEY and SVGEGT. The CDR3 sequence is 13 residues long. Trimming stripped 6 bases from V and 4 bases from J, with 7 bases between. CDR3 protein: CASSPGYNSPLHF. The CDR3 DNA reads TGTGCCAGCAGCCCGGGGTATAATTCACCCCTCCACTTT.

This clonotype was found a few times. For the CDR3, the DNA is TGTGCCACCAGCAGAGGACTAGAGGCCTACAATGAGCAGTTCTTC. Protein sequence: CATSRGLEAYNEQFF. The rearrangement uses TRBV15 and TRBJ2-1; D is perhaps TRBD2 (6 bases). Between the trimmed V and J ends, which lost 1 base and 2 bases, there was a span of 9 bases. Germline CDR1 is LNHNV and CDR2 is YYDKDF (reference sequence). This CDR3 is 15 amino acids long.

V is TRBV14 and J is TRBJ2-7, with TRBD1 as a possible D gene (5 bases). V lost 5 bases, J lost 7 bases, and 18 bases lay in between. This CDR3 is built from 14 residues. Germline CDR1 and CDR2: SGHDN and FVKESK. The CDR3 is CASSSDSLLREQYF. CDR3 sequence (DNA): TGTGCCAGCAGCTCTGACAGCCTATTACGGGAGCAGTACTTC.

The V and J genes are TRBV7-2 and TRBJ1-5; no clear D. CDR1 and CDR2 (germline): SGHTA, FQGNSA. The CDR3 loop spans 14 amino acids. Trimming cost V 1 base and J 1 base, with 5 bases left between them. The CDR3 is CASSLDFSNQPQHF. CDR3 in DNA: TGTGCCAGCAGCTTAGATTTCAGCAATCAGCCCCAGCATTTT.

CDR3 in amino acids: CASSQDQELGTEAFF. For the CDR3, the DNA is TGTGCCAGCAGCCAAGATCAGGAGTTGGGCACTGAAGCTTTCTTT. The V and J genes are TRBV3-1 and TRBJ1-1; D remains unclear. V lost 0 bases to trimming and J lost 4 bases, with 12 bases between them. CDR1 and CDR2 from the germline V gene are LGHDT and YNNKEL (reference sequence). CDR3 length: 15 amino acids.

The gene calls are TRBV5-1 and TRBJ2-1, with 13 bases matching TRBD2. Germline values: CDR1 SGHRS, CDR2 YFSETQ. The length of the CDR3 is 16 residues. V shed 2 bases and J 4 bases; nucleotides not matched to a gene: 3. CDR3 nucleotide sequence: TGCGCCAGCAGCTTCGGGACTAGCGGGATATACAATGAGCAGTTCTTC. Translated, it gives CASSFGTSGIYNEQFF.

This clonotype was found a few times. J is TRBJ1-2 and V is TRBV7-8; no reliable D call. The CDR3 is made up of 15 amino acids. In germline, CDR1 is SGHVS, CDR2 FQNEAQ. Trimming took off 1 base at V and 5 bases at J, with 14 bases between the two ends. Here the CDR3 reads CASSLDPRGRYGYTF. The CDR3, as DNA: TGTGCCAGCAGCTTAGACCCTCGAGGGCGGTATGGCTACACCTTC.